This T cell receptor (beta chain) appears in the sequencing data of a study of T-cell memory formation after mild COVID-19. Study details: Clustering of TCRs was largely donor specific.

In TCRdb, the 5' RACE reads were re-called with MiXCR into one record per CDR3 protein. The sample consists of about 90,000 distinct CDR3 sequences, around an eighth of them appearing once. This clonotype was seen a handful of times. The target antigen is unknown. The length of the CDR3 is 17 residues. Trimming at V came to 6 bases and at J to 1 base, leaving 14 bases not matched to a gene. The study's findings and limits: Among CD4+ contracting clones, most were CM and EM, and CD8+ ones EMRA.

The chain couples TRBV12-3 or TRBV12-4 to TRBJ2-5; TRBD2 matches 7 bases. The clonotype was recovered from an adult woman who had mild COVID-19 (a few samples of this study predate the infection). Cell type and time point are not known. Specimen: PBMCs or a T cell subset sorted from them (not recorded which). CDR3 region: CASSPPLGSGSQETQYF. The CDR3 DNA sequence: TGTGCCAGCAGCCCACCTCTGGGTAGCGGGTCCCAAGAGACCCAGTACTTC.